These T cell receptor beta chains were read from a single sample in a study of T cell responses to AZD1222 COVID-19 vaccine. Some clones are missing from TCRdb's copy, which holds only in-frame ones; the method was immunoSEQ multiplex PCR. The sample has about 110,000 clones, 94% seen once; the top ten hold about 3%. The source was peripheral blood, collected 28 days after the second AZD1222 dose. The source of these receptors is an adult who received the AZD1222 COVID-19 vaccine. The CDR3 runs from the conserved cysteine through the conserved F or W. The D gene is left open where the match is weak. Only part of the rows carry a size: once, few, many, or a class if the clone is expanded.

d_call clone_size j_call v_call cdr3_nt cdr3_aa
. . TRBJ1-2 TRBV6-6 TGTGCCAGCAGTCCCCGCCCCAGGGCGAGGATTACAGGGTATGGCTACACCTTC CASSPRPRARITGYGYTF
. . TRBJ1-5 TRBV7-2 TGTGCCAGCAGCTTAGGGCTTAGCAATCAGCCCCAGCATTTT CASSLGLSNQPQHF
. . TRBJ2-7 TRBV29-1 TGCAGCGTTGGGACAGCCTACGAGCAGTACTTC CSVGTAYEQYF
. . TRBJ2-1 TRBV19 TGTGCCAGTAGTACTGGGGCTCCCCTTTACAATGAGCAGTTCTTC CASSTGAPLYNEQFF
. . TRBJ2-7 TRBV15 TGTGCCACCAGCAGAGATTCCCCCCCCCAGGGAGCCTACGAGCAGTACTTC CATSRDSPPQGAYEQYF
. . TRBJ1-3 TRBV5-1 TGCGCCAGCAGCTTGGACGAATACTACTCTGGAAACACCATATATTTT CASSLDEYYSGNTIYF
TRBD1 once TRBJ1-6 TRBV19 TGTGCCAGTAAAGGACAGGGGGCGAGCAATTCACCCCTCCACTTT CASKGQGASNSPLHF
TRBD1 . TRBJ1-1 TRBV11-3 TGTGCCAGCAGCTCCACCGGACAGGGGAACACTGAAGCTTTCTTT CASSSTGQGNTEAFF
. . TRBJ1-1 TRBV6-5 TGTGCCAGCAGCCGGGGGGCTGAAGCTTTCTTT CASSRGAEAFF
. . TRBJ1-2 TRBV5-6 TGTGCCAGCAGCCTCCTCCGTGGCTACACCTTC CASSLLRGYTF
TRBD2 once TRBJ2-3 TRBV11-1 TGTGCCAGCAGCCTAGCGGGGGCCGCCACTAGCACAGATACGCAGTATTTT CASSLAGAATSTDTQYF
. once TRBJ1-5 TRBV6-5 TGTGCCAGCAGTTACGAACGAGGGGGGAATCAGCCCCAGCATTTT CASSYERGGNQPQHF
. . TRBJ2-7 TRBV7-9 TGTGCCAGCAGCTTCTGGTCGACGTCCCACGAGCAGTACTTC CASSFWSTSHEQYF
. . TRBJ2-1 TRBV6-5 TGTGCCAGCTCGGGGGTGTATGGGTTCCCCAATGAGCAGTTCTTC CASSGVYGFPNEQFF
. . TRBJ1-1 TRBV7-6 TGTGCCAGCAGCTTAGGCCTGAGGGGCGGCACTGAAGCTTTCTTT CASSLGLRGGTEAFF
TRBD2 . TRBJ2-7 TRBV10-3 TGTGCCACAGCGGGACTAGCGGGGCTCGAGCAGTACTTC CATAGLAGLEQYF
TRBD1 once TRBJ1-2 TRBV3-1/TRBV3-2 TGTGCCAGCAGCCAAGCCCCCAATCCGGGACAGGGGCCGGGAGGCTACACCTTC CASSQAPNPGQGPGGYTF
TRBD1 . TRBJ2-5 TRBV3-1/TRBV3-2 TGTGCCAGCAGCCCGTGGACAGGGAAAGAGACCCAGTACTTC CASSPWTGKETQYF
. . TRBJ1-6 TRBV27 TGTGCCAGCAGTCTCTCAGGGTTACCACCCCTCCACTTT CASSLSGLPPLHF
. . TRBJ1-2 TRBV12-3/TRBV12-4 TGTGCCAGTCGTAACGGAATCCGGGACACCTTC CASRNGIRDTF
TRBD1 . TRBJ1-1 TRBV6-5 TGTGCCAGCAGCGATCGGGACAGGGGGGCCACTGAAGCTTTCTTT CASSDRDRGATEAFF
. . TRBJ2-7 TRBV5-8 TGTGCCAGCAGCTCGTCTGGCTTCTTAGGTTACGAGCAGTACTTC CASSSSGFLGYEQYF
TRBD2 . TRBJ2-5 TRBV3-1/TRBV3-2 TGTGCCAGCAGCCTCCGACTAGCGGGAGGAGAGACCCAGTACTTC CASSLRLAGGETQYF
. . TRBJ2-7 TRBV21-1 TGTGCCAGCAGCGGATGGGGCGTCGAATCCGAGCAGTACTTC CASSGWGVESEQYF
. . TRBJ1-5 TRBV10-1 TGCGCCAGCAGTGATCAGGTCAATCAGCCCCAGCATTTT CASSDQVNQPQHF
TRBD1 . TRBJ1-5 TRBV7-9 TGTGCCAGCAGCTTTGGGACAGCGTCAGGTCAGCCCCAGCATTTT CASSFGTASGQPQHF
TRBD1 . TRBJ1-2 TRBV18 TGTGCCAGCTCACCACCGACTTCGGGACAGGGACGCTATGGCTACACCTTC CASSPPTSGQGRYGYTF
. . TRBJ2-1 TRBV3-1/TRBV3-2 TGTGCCAGCAGCCAAGTTATCGGGACCGCTGTAAACAATGAGCAGTTCTTC CASSQVIGTAVNNEQFF
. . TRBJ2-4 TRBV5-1 TGCGCCAGCAGCTTTGACAGGGCCAAAAACATTCAGTACTTC CASSFDRAKNIQYF
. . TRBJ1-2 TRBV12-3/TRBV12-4 TGTGCCAGCAGTTTTAGCTATGGCTACACCTTC CASSFSYGYTF
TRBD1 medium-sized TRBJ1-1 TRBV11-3 TGTGCCAGCAGCCCTGGGACAGGGTTTGAAGCTTTCTTT CASSPGTGFEAFF
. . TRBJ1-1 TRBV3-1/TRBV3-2 TGTGCCAGCAGCCAAGAATTTACTGAAGCTTTCTTT CASSQEFTEAFF
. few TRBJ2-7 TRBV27 TGTGCCAGCAGTTTAAGTCCGTTCTCCTACGAGCAGTACTTC CASSLSPFSYEQYF
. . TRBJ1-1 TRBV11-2 TGTGCCAGCAGCCGCGGCACTGAAGCTTTCTTT CASSRGTEAFF
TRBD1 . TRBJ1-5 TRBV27 TGTGCCAGCAGTTTACTTGGACAGGGGTCCCCCCAGCCCCAGCATTTT CASSLLGQGSPQPQHF
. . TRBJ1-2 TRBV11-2 TGTGCCAGCAGCCCCGGCGGAGGGGAAGGCTACACCTTC CASSPGGGEGYTF
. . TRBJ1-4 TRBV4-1 TGCGCCAGCAGTAGACAGCCCTCGGTGGATGAAAAACTGTTTTTT CASSRQPSVDEKLFF
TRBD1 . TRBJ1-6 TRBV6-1 TGTGCCAGCAGTGAAGGGACAGGGACGCCGAACTTATATAATTCACCCCTCCACTTT CASSEGTGTPNLYNSPLHF
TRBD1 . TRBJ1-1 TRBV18 TGTGCCAGCTCAACGGGACAGGGAAACACTGAAGCTTTCTTT CASSTGQGNTEAFF
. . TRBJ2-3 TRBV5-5 TGTGCCAGCAGCTTGAAACTAGCTAGCCTCACAGATACGCAGTATTTT CASSLKLASLTDTQYF
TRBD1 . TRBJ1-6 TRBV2 TGTGCCAGCAGGGACAGGGGCGCCTATAATTCACCCCTCCACTTT CASRDRGAYNSPLHF
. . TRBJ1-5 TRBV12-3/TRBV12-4 TGTGCCAGCAGCCTAGGTGGGCAGCCCCAGCATTTT CASSLGGQPQHF
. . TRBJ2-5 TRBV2 TGTGCCAGCAGTGGTCTAGCCCTCGAGACCCAGTACTTC CASSGLALETQYF
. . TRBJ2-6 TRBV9 TGTGCCAGCAGCGTAGCAGTAAATCAGGTTGTTTCTGGGGCCAACGTCCTGACTTTC CASSVAVNQVVSGANVLTF
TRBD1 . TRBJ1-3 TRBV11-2 TGTGCCAGCAGCTTAGAGGCAGGGGGCTCTGGAAACACCATATATTTT CASSLEAGGSGNTIYF
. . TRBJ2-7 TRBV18 TGTGCCAGCTCACCACCGGGCGTAGGGAAGGGCCTAGGGGAGCAGTACTTC CASSPPGVGKGLGEQYF
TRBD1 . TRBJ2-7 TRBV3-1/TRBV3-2 TGTGCCAGCAGCCAAGTTGGAGACAGGGTCTACGAGCAGTACTTC CASSQVGDRVYEQYF
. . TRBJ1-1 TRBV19 TGTGCCAGTAGCCCGGGGGGAGGGAACCTTGAAGCTTTCTTT CASSPGGGNLEAFF
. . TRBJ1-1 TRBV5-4 TGTGCCAGCAGCTTTCCGGGGGGCGTGGGCACTGAAGCTTTCTTT CASSFPGGVGTEAFF
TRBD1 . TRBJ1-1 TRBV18 TGTGCCAGCTCAAGAGGGACAGACACTGAAGCTTTCTTT CASSRGTDTEAFF
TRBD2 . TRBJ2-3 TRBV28 TGTGCCAGCCGCACGGAGACTAGCGGGAGGGTTTGGGGGGATACGCAGTATTTT CASRTETSGRVWGDTQYF
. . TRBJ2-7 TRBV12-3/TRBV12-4 TGTGCCAGCAGTATGACAGCTCACTACGAGCAGTACTTC CASSMTAHYEQYF